A single sample is the source of the 19 T cell receptor beta chains below, sequenced in a study of T cells in Graves' hyperthyroidism and ophthalmopathy (dated by TCRdb to the late 2010s). Library method: multiplex PCR. Sequencing took place on an Illumina HiSeq 2000. The TCR beta CDR3 regions were amplified from the RNA transcripts. The TCR CDR3 was subjected to a first round of RT-PCR using the HTBI primer set and the Qiagen OneStep RT-PCR kit. The public reads were reprocessed in TCRdb via fastp at Q25 and MiXCR, keeping in-frame beta chains. For every CDR3 protein sequence, its rows merge into one entry that carries the most common genes and DNA. A total of 610,000 or so distinct CDR3 sequences appear in this sample, 46% of them only once. Roughly 8.2% of the sample is held by the ten biggest clonotypes. Sequencing used peripheral blood or thyroid tissue (not recorded which). The receptors stem from a woman aged 18-29 years with Graves' hyperthyroidism.

V gene TRBV9 combines with J gene TRBJ2-7; TRBD2 agrees at 12 bases. V was clipped by 3 bases and J by 0 bases; unmatched bases: 7. Germline CDR1 and CDR2: SGDLS and YYNGEE. The CDR3 is 17 amino acids. The CDR3 region has the DNA TGTGCCAGCAGCGCGAGAGAGACTAGCGGGAGCTCCTACGAGCAGTACTTC. This encodes CASSARETSGSSYEQYF.

This clonotype was observed at least ten times. DNA of the CDR3: TGTGCCAGCAGCTTGGGCGGGGATTGGAACTATGGCTACACCTTC. Amino acid sequence: CASSLGGDWNYGYTF. The chain links TRBV5-5 to TRBJ1-2, with D uncertain. Trimming removed 0 bases from V and 2 bases from J, with 11 bases in between. The CDR3 is 15 residues long. The germline V gene has CDR1 SGHKS and CDR2 YYEKEE (reference sequence).

This clonotype was detected ten times or more. V usage is TRBV24-1 and J usage is TRBJ1-3, with D uncertain. Germline V gene lookup returns CDR1 KGHDR and CDR2 SFDVKD. This CDR3 spans 13 amino acids. With 6 bases removed from V and 8 bases from J, the gap between germline ends came to 13 bases. In DNA, the CDR3 is TGTGCCACCAGTCGGGTCGGGGAAGACACCATATATTTT. As protein: CATSRVGEDTIYF.

The chain couples TRBV24-1 to TRBJ2-7; perhaps TRBD2 as D (6 bases). This CDR3 has 15 residues. The V gene's germline CDR1 is KGHDR and CDR2 SFDVKD. V dropped 4 bases and J dropped 7 bases, with 19 bases sitting between them. The CDR3 is CATSDLTSDYNEQYF. CDR3 sequence (DNA): TGTGCCACCAGTGACCTGACTAGTGACTACAATGAGCAGTACTTC.

J is TRBJ2-3 and V is TRBV2; D not certain. Germline assignment: CDR1 SNHLY and CDR2 FYNNEI. The CDR3 runs to 13 residues. V was cut by 5 bases and J by 5 bases, with 11 bases left in between. The CDR3 loop is CASSRQPGDTQYF. CDR3 bases: TGTGCCAGCAGTCGGCAACCGGGAGATACGCAGTATTTT.

This clonotype was found a few times. The J gene is TRBJ2-5, the V gene TRBV20-1; TRBD1 agrees at 7 bases. This CDR3 contains 15 residues. Germline CDR1 DFQATT, CDR2 SNEGSKA (reference sequence). Trimming took 3 bases from V and 9 from J; bases not matched to a gene: 16. CDR3 region: CSASPGTADGQPQYF. The DNA for the CDR3 is TGCAGTGCTAGTCCCGGGACAGCGGACGGTCAGCCCCAGTACTTC.

The sample holds a few counts of this clonotype. V usage is TRBV18 and J usage is TRBJ1-1, with 7 bases that match TRBD1. V shed 1 base and J 4 bases; nucleotides not matched to a gene: 3. There are 14 residues in the CDR3. Germline CDR1 KGHSH, CDR2 LQKENI. The CDR3 nucleotides are TGTGCCAGCTCACCACTAGACAGGGCCACTGAAGCTTTCTTT. Translating gives CASSPLDRATEAFF.

This clonotype was counted many times. The chain links TRBV29-1 to TRBJ1-1, with TRBD1 identical over 7 bases. Germline V gene lookup returns CDR1 SQVTM and CDR2 ANQGSEA. Losses at the gene ends were 7 bases for V and 4 bases for J; bases not matched to a gene: 6. The CDR3 has 12 amino acids. The CDR3 here is CSGRQGFTEAFF. The CDR3 bases are TGCAGCGGAAGACAGGGTTTCACTGAAGCTTTCTTT.

The chain combines TRBV15 with TRBJ2-3; D might be TRBD1 (6 bases). Trimming removed 3 bases at V and 6 bases at J, with 16 bases between. Per the germline V gene, CDR1 is LNHNV and CDR2 is YYDKDF (reference sequence). The CDR3 is 15 residues long. The CDR3 is CATSRGTGNGDTQYF. CDR3 DNA sequence: TGTGCCACCAGCAGGGGAACAGGGAATGGGGATACGCAGTATTTT.

The chain couples TRBV11-3 to TRBJ2-1; 7 bases fit TRBD2. The CDR3 covers 14 residues. From germline, CDR1 is SGHNT and CDR2 YENEEA. The junction had 13 bases not matched to a gene; V was cut back by 8 bases and J by 9 bases. The CDR3, as DNA: TGTGCCAGCGCCCGGACGGGGGGAAGAAGTGAGCAGTTCTTC. Translation: CASARTGGRSEQFF.

This clonotype was counted ten times or more. The chain is built from TRBV12-3 or TRBV12-4 and TRBJ2-7; a possible D gene is TRBD2 (5 bases). V lost 4 bases to trimming and J lost 6 bases, with 13 bases between them. The length of the CDR3 is 13 residues. In DNA form, the CDR3 reads TGTGCCAGCAGTTGGACGGCTAGCTCCGAGCAGTACTTC. It is translated as CASSWTASSEQYF.

A single count supports this clonotype. A much larger clone differs by one base, so this may be a read error. The V gene is TRBV20-1, the J gene TRBJ2-7; D call uncertain. Germline loops: CDR1 DFQATT, CDR2 SNEGSKA (reference sequence). This CDR3 spans 12 amino acids. In DNA form, the CDR3 reads TGCAGCTTCAACCGTGACTTCTACGAGCAGAACTTC. This translates into CSFNRDFYEQNF.

This clonotype was detected a few times. V gene TRBV5-1 combines with J gene TRBJ2-7, with TRBD2 identical over 13 bases. J gave up 7 bases and V 3 bases, and 10 bases lay outside the gene matches. Germline CDR1 and CDR2: SGHRS and YFSETQ. The length of the CDR3 is 16 residues. The CDR3 is CASSSRTSGRTNEQYF. CDR3 coding DNA: TGCGCCAGCAGCTCCCGGACTAGCGGGAGAACGAATGAGCAGTACTTC. The entire variable domain, with the rest obtained from reference TRBV5-1 and TRBJ2-7, is as follows: KAGVTQTPRYLIKTRGQQVTLSCSPISGHRSVSWYQQTPGQGLQFLFEYFSETQRNKGNFPGRFSGRQFSNSRSEMNVSTLELGDSALYLCASSSRTSGRTNEQYFGPGTRLTVT.

The chain recombines TRBV20-1 with TRBJ2-5, with 10 bases identical to TRBD2. V lost 1 base to trimming and J lost 4 bases; unmatched junction nucleotides: 6. The germline gives CDR1 DFQATT, CDR2 SNEGSKA (reference sequence). There are 15 residues in the CDR3. As DNA, the CDR3 is TGCAGTGCTAGAGGGGGGGTAGCGGGAGGAGAGACCCAGTACTTC. This encodes CSARGGVAGGETQYF.

This clonotype was detected many times. The J gene is TRBJ1-1, the V gene TRBV20-1, with D perhaps TRBD1 (5 bases). The germline CDR1 and CDR2 sequences are DFQATT and SNEGSKA (reference sequence). The V end lost 2 bases, the J end lost 5 bases, and 12 bases lay between the germline ends. This CDR3 contains 13 residues. The CDR3, as DNA: TGCAGTGCTAGACGCCAGGGTAGTACTGAAGCTTTCTTT. This codes for CSARRQGSTEAFF.

V usage is TRBV19 and J usage is TRBJ2-7; D is perhaps TRBD2 (7 bases). The CDR3 is 14 amino acids. The germline V and J ends were trimmed by 5 bases and 4 bases, with 15 bases remaining between them. Germline lookup yields CDR1 LNHDA and CDR2 SQIVND (reference sequence). As DNA, the CDR3 is TGTGCCAGTAGTGGGGGGGCAGGGGCATACGAGCAGTACTTC. This translates into CASSGGAGAYEQYF.

This clonotype was detected ten times or more. This chain uses TRBV12-3 or TRBV12-4 with TRBJ2-5; D uncertain. Trimming took 2 bases from V and 2 from J, leaving 9 bases between them. This CDR3 comprises 14 residues. The CDR3 DNA is TGTGCCAGCAGTTTACGTAGGCAGCAAGAGACCCAGTACTTC. Its translation is CASSLRRQQETQYF.

The V and J genes are TRBV7-9 and TRBJ1-1; D is unresolved. The CDR3 runs 16 residues. Germline CDR1 SEHNR, CDR2 FQNEAQ (reference sequence). Trimming shortened V by 2 bases and J by 4 bases, and 17 bases separated the two germline ends. CDR3 in amino acids: CASSLIGGGSSTEAFF. As DNA, the CDR3 is TGTGCCAGCAGCTTAATAGGAGGCGGGAGTAGCACTGAAGCTTTCTTT.

The CDR3 nucleotides read TGTGCCAGCAGCTTACGATTCTTTGAGCAGTTCTTC. It specifies CASSLRFFEQFF. The chain couples TRBV6-9 to TRBJ2-1, with unresolved D. This CDR3 comprises 12 residues. CDR1 and CDR2 from the germline V gene are MNHGY and SVAAGI. V lost 6 bases and J lost 9, with 12 bases in between.